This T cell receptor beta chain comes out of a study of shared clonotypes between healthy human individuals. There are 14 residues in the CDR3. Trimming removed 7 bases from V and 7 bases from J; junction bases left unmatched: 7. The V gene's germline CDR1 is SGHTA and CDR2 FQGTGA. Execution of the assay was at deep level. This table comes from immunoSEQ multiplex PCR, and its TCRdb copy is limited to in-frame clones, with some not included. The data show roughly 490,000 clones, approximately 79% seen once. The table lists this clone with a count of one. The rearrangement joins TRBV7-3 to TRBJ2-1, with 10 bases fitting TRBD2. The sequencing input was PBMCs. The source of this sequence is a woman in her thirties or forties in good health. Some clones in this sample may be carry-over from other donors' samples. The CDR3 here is CASTTLAGVNEQFF. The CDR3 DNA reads TGTGCCAGCACTACCCTAGCGGGAGTGAATGAGCAGTTCTTC. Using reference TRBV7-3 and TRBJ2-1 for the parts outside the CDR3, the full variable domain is GAGVSQTPSNKVTEKGKYVELRCDPISGHTALYWYRQSLGQGPEFLIYFQGTGAADDSGLPNDRFFAVRPEGSVSTLKIQRTERGDSAVYLCASTTLAGVNEQFFGPGTRLTVL.